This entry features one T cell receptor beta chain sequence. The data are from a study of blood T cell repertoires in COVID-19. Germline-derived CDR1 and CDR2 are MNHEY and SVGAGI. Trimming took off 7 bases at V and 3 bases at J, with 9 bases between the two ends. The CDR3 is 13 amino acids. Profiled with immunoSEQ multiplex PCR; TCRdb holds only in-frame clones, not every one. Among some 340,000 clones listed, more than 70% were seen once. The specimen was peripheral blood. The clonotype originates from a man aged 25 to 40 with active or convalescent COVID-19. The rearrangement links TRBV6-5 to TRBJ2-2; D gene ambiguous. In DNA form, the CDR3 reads TGTGCCAGCAAGTTCGGAGACACCGGGGAGCTGTTTTTT. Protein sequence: CASKFGDTGELFF.